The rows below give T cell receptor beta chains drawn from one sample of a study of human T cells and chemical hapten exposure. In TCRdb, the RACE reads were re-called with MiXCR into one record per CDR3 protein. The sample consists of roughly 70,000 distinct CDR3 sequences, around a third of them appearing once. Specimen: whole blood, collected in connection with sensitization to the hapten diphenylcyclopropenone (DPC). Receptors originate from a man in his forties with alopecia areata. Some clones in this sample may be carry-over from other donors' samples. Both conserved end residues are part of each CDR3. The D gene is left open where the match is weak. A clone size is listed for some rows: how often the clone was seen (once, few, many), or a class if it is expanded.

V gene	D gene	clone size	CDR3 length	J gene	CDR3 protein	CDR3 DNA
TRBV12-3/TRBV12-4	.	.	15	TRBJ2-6	CASTYRVSGANVLTF	TGTGCCAGCACCTACAGGGTTTCTGGGGCCAACGTCCTGACTTTC
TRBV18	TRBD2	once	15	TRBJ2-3	CASSETSGRTDTQYF	TGTGCCAGCTCGGAAACTAGCGGTCGCACAGATACGCAGTATTTT
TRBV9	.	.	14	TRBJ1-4	CASSAAGRVEKLFF	TGTGCCAGCAGCGCCGCGGGGAGGGTGGAAAAACTGTTTTTT
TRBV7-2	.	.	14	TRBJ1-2	CASSSQGLNYGYTF	TGTGCCAGCAGCTCCCAGGGATTAAACTATGGCTACACCTTC
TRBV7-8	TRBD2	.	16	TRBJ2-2	CASSLVGTMSTGELFF	TGTGCCAGCAGCTTAGTCGGGACTATGAGCACCGGGGAGCTGTTTTTT
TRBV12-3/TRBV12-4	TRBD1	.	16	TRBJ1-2	CASLGQGARQSYGYTF	TGTGCCAGCCTGGGACAGGGGGCCCGACAAAGCTATGGCTACACCTTC
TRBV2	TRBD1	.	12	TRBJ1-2	CASSRDRYGYTF	TGTGCCAGCAGTAGGGACAGATATGGCTACACCTTC
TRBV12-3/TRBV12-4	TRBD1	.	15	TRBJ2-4	CASKRQGAAKNIQYF	TGTGCCAGCAAAAGACAGGGGGCAGCCAAAAACATTCAGTACTTC
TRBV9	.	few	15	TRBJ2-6	CASSVGGSGANVLTF	TGTGCCAGCAGCGTAGGGGGGTCTGGGGCCAACGTCCTGACTTTC
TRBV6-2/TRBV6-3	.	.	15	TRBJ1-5	CASSDQDGPSQPQHF	TGTGCCAGCAGTGACCAGGACGGCCCCAGTCAGCCCCAGCATTTT
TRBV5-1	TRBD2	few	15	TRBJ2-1	CASSSSGNSYNEQFF	TGCGCCAGCAGCTCTAGCGGGAATTCCTACAATGAGCAGTTCTTC
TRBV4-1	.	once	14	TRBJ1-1	CASSYEGGNGEAFF	TGCGCCAGCAGTTACGAGGGGGGTAATGGTGAAGCTTTCTTT
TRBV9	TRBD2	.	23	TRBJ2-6	CASSLGTSGSFAFAPPGANVLTF	TGTGCCAGCAGCTTGGGGACTAGCGGGAGTTTCGCTTTTGCTCCTCCTGGGGCCAACGTCCTGACTTTC
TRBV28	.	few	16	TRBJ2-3	CASSLTHLSSTDTQYF	TGTGCCAGCAGTTTAACTCACCTCTCTAGCACAGATACGCAGTATTTT
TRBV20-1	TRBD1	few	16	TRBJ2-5	CSARVLLTGAQETQYF	TGCAGTGCTAGAGTCCTACTGACAGGGGCCCAAGAGACCCAGTACTTC
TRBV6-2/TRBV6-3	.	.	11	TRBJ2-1	CASSYVHEQFF	TGTGCCAGCAGTTACGTCCATGAGCAGTTCTTC
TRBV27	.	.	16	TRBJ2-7	CASSLSGGDSAYEQYF	TGTGCCAGCAGTTTATCGGGCGGAGATTCGGCCTACGAGCAGTACTTC
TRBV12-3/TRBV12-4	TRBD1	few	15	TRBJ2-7	CASSFRGQGRYEQYF	TGTGCCAGCAGTTTTAGGGGACAGGGCCGTTACGAGCAGTACTTC